The next 6 T cell receptor beta chains were all read from a single sample in a study of blood T cells in healthy people across ages. Alongside a J-beta primer mix, a sample-barcoded 5' primer served in a second PCR lasting roughly 6 to 12 cycles. TCRdb itself ran the 5' RACE reads through MiXCR, one entry per CDR3 protein. The sample consists of 850,000 to 950,000 distinct CDR3 sequences, about 30% of them appearing once. Sequencing was done on a sample of blood. All receptors derive from an elderly woman in good health.

This clonotype turned up a few times. The rearrangement uses TRBV3-1 and TRBJ2-7, with D possibly being TRBD1 (6 bases). Looked up from germline, CDR1 is LGHDT and CDR2 is YNNKEL (reference sequence). The length of the CDR3 is 17 residues. V was trimmed by 0 bases and J by 2 bases, leaving 17 bases between them. The CDR3 DNA reads TGTGCCAGCAGCCAAGAAGAGGGACACTTACGCCCCTACGAGCAGTACTTC. Translation gives CASSQEEGHLRPYEQYF.

This clonotype appeared a few times. V usage is TRBV9 and J usage is TRBJ2-4; 7 bases agree with TRBD1. The J call may be incorrect, as the DNA end agrees better with TRBJ2-5. The CDR3 is 14 residues long. CDR1 is SGDLS and CDR2 is YYNGEE in the germline V gene. The CDR3 nucleotides are TGTGCCAGCAGCGCGAGACAGGGTCTTGAGACCCAGTACTTC. As protein: CASSARQGLETQYF.

This clonotype was seen a handful of times. The chain is built from TRBV7-2 and TRBJ2-4; a possible D gene is TRBD1 (6 bases). The CDR3 is made up of 18 amino acids. Looked up from germline, CDR1 is SGHTA and CDR2 is FQGNSA. V lost 5 bases and J lost 0, with 20 bases in between. The CDR3 DNA is TGTGCCAGCAGCCCTACTCGTCTGGGACACCTAGCCAAAAACATTCAGTACTTC. Protein: CASSPTRLGHLAKNIQYF.

This chain uses TRBV3-1 with TRBJ1-1; TRBD1 matches 7 bases. The CDR3 extends over 15 amino acids. V trimming: 3 bases; J trimming: 1 base; junction bases outside the gene matches: 5. In germline, CDR1 is LGHDT, CDR2 YNNKEL (reference sequence). CDR3 sequence reads: CASSHEDRANTEAFF. In DNA form, the CDR3 reads TGTGCCAGCAGCCACGAAGACAGGGCGAACACTGAAGCTTTCTTT.

Concerning this clonotype: A much larger clonotype is one base distant, so this may be a read error. The chain is built from TRBV5-1 and TRBJ1-6; TRBD1 might be the D (6 bases). The V gene's germline CDR1 is SGHRS and CDR2 YFSETQ. The CDR3 spans 15 residues. Trimming removed 7 bases at V and 7 bases at J, with 18 bases between. The CDR3 bases are TGCGCCAGCGGCCTGGACGGGGGCCGCAATTCACCCCTCCACTTT. Translation: CASGLDGGRNSPLHF. The whole variable domain, filled in from reference TRBV5-1 and TRBJ1-6, reads KAGVTQTPRYLIKTRGQQVTLSCSPISGHRSVSWYQQTPGQGLQFLFEYFSETQRNKGNFPGRFSGRQFSNSRSEMNVSTLELGDSALYLCASGLDGGRNSPLHFGNGTRLTVT.

This clonotype appeared a few times. V usage is TRBV20-1 and J usage is TRBJ2-1, with 10 bases aligning to TRBD2. The J call may not be correct, given that the DNA end is closer to TRBJ2-7. This CDR3 is built from 14 residues. Per germline, CDR1 DFQATT and CDR2 SNEGSKA (reference sequence). CDR3 nucleotide sequence: TGCAGTGCTAAGCGGGGGGGCGCCTACAATGAGCAGTACTTC. As protein: CSAKRGGAYNEQYF.